One sample yielded the 16 T cell receptor beta chains listed below, sequenced in a study of cytomegalovirus exposure and HLA in healthy donors. The PCR used 60 Vbeta and 13 Jbeta primers. Only in-frame clones appear in the TCRdb table, and some are missing; sequencing was by immunoSEQ multiplex PCR. The sample lists 150,000 or so clones; around 68% were seen once. Sequenced input: PBMCs. These receptors all stem from a young man in good health and CMV-seronegative.

The chain employs TRBV30 and TRBJ1-1, with 7 bases lining up with TRBD1. J was trimmed by 6 bases and V by 2 bases; bases with no gene match: 3. The length of the CDR3 is 12 residues. Looked up from germline, CDR1 is GTSNPN and CDR2 is SVGIG (reference sequence). The CDR3 is CAWSPGGPEAFF. The CDR3, as DNA: TGTGCCTGGAGTCCAGGGGGTCCTGAAGCTTTCTTT.

The CDR3 loop is CASSLMAGDNTGELFF. DNA of the CDR3: TGTGCCAGCAGCTTAATGGCAGGGGATAACACCGGGGAGCTGTTTTTT. This sequence joins TRBV7-2 and TRBJ2-2, with D possibly TRBD1 on 6 matching bases. The germline V and J ends were trimmed by 2 bases and 2 bases, with 12 bases remaining between them. The CDR3 extends over 16 amino acids. Germline values: CDR1 SGHTA, CDR2 FQGNSA.

The chain joins TRBV6-5 to TRBJ2-7, with 13 bases that match TRBD2. V gave up 5 bases and J gave up 3 bases; unmatched junction bases: 4. The germline CDR1 and CDR2 sequences are MNHEY and SVGAGI. This CDR3 has 15 residues. Here the CDR3 reads CASSQRLAGGYEQYF. The CDR3 DNA is TGTGCCAGCAGTCAACGACTAGCGGGAGGCTACGAGCAGTACTTC.

The V and J genes are TRBV15 and TRBJ2-5, with 12 nucleotides matching TRBD1. J gave up 5 bases and V 0 bases, and 1 base lay outside the gene matches. The V gene's germline CDR1 is LNHNV and CDR2 YYDKDF (reference sequence). The CDR3 consists of 15 residues. As DNA, the CDR3 is TGTGCCACCAGCAGAGAGGGACAGGGGGCCGAGACCCAGTACTTC. Its translation is CATSREGQGAETQYF.

The chain recombines TRBV5-1 with TRBJ1-1; a weak D match, TRBD1 (5 bases). CDR3 length equals 14 residues. With 0 bases removed from V and 6 bases from J, the gap between germline ends came to 12 bases. Germline V lookup: CDR1 SGHRS, CDR2 YFSETQ. The CDR3 region has the DNA TGCGCCAGCAGCTTGGTAGCCTGGGGCCCTGAAGCTTTCTTT. Protein sequence: CASSLVAWGPEAFF.

This chain joins TRBV2 and TRBJ2-5; TRBD1 is a possible D gene (6 bases). From germline, CDR1 is SNHLY and CDR2 FYNNEI. Trimming cost V 8 bases and J 3 bases, with 10 bases left between them. This CDR3 is 12 amino acids long. The chain's CDR3 is CASGGPEETQYF. CDR3 DNA: TGTGCCAGCGGGGGCCCCGAAGAGACCCAGTACTTC.

This clone is a singleton in its sample. The genes are TRBV10-3 and TRBJ2-3; 7 bases are shared with TRBD1. This CDR3 comprises 16 residues. Germline CDR1 ENHRY, CDR2 SYGVKD. V was pared by 8 bases and J by 2 bases, with 13 bases of the junction left unmatched. The CDR3 loop is CAISGTRDSYTDTQYF. The DNA of the CDR3 is TGTGCCATCTCGGGAACCCGGGACAGCTACACAGATACGCAGTATTTT.

The CDR3 here is CASSPPGSGEQYF. The CDR3 DNA follows: TGTGCCAGCAGCCCACCTGGTAGCGGCGAGCAGTACTTC. The V gene is TRBV9, the J gene TRBJ2-7; D possibly corresponds to TRBD2 (6 bases). The CDR3 contains 13 residues. Between the trimmed V and J ends, which lost 4 bases and 6 bases, there was a span of 14 bases. The V gene's germline CDR1 is SGDLS and CDR2 YYNGEE.

The chain has TRBV19 and TRBJ1-2, with D tentatively TRBD1 (5 bases). The CDR3 covers 13 residues. Trimming took 3 bases from V and 4 from J, leaving 9 bases between them. The germline gives CDR1 LNHDA, CDR2 SQIVND (reference sequence). CDR3 protein: CASSITGGYGYTF. For the CDR3, the DNA is TGTGCCAGTAGTATCACAGGTGGCTATGGCTACACCTTC. Complete variable domain (other parts from reference TRBV19 and TRBJ1-2): DGGITQSPKYLFRKEGQNVTLSCEQNLNHDAMYWYRQDPGQGLRLIYYSQIVNDFQKGDIAEGYSVSREKKESFPLTVTSAQKNPTAFYLCASSITGGYGYTFGSGTRLTVV.

This rearrangement joins TRBV29-1 to TRBJ1-2; TRBD1 might be the D (5 bases). V was shortened by 4 bases and J by 4 bases, with 13 bases between the two germline ends. Germline V lookup: CDR1 SQVTM, CDR2 ANQGSEA. The length of the CDR3 is 13 residues. The CDR3 protein is CSVVGGEGYGYTF. CDR3 nucleotides: TGCAGCGTTGTTGGAGGGGAGGGCTATGGCTACACCTTC.

The chain is built from TRBV6-1 and TRBJ1-6; tentatively, D is TRBD1 (5 bases). CDR3 length equals 13 residues. The V gene lost 7 bases and the J gene lost 7 bases, with 11 bases spanning the gap. CDR1 and CDR2 (germline): MNHNS, SASEGT. CDR3 bases: TGTGCCAGCAACAGGTCGCAGAATTCACCCCTCCACTTT. Translated: CASNRSQNSPLHF.

J is TRBJ2-1 and V is TRBV4-1; 10 bases match TRBD2. Germline trimming cut 2 bases from V and 2 bases from J; bases unmatched to any gene: 3. The germline gives CDR1 MGHRA, CDR2 YSYEKL. The CDR3 runs to 16 residues. CDR3 nucleotides: TGCGCCAGCAGCCAAACCCTAGCGGGGGCCTACAATGAGCAGTTCTTC. Protein sequence: CASSQTLAGAYNEQFF.

V and J are TRBV7-2 and TRBJ2-5; no firm D call. Germline V lookup: CDR1 SGHTA, CDR2 FQGNSA. Deletions cut 3 bases from V and 1 base from J, with 3 bases between. This CDR3 is built from 12 residues. Here the CDR3 reads CASSFRQETQYF. The DNA of the CDR3 is TGTGCCAGCAGCTTCCGCCAAGAGACCCAGTACTTC.

This rearrangement joins TRBV10-3 to TRBJ1-2, with D possibly TRBD1 on 6 matching bases. Germline assignment: CDR1 ENHRY and CDR2 SYGVKD. The CDR3 extends over 13 amino acids. V lost 6 bases, J lost 7 bases, and 15 bases lay in between. This chain's CDR3 is CAISSTGIGGYTF. The CDR3 DNA reads TGTGCCATCAGCTCGACAGGTATAGGTGGCTACACCTTC.

As concerns this clone: The junction departs from germline at one end; a sequencing error may be responsible. The V call is TRBV7-2, the J call TRBJ1-6, with D unclear. CDR1 is SGHTA, CDR2 FQGNSA, per germline. This CDR3 has 16 amino acids. The CDR3 protein is CASSLGPRIPNSPLNF. In DNA form, the CDR3 reads TGTGCCAGCAGCTTAGGCCCGAGAATTCCCAATTCACCCCTCAACTTT.

The chain combines TRBV7-6 with TRBJ2-6; D not resolved. Trimming shortened V by 2 bases and J by 3 bases, and 8 bases separated the two germline ends. CDR3 length: 15 amino acids. From germline, CDR1 is SGHVS and CDR2 FNYEAQ. The CDR3 reads CASSLMAGGANVLTF. CDR3 coding DNA: TGTGCCAGCAGCTTAATGGCAGGTGGGGCCAACGTCCTGACTTTC.